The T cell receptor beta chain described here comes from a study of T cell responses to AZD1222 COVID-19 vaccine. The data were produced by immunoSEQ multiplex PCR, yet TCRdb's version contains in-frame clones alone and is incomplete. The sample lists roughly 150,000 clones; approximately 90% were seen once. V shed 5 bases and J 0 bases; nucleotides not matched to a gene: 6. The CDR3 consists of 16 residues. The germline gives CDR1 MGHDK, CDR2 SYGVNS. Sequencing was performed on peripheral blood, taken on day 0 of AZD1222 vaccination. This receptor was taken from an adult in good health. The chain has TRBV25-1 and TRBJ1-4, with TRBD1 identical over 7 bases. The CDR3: CASSIRQGSTNEKLFF. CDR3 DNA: TGTGCCAGCAGTATACGACAGGGCTCAACTAATGAAAAACTGTTTTTT. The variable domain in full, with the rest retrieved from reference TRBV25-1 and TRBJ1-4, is EADIYQTPRYLVIGTGKKITLECSQTMGHDKMYWYQQDPGMELHLIHYSYGVNSTEKGDLSSESTVSRIRTEHFPLTLESARPSHTSQYLCASSIRQGSTNEKLFFGSGTQLSVL.